These 10 T cell receptor beta chains came from one sample sequenced in a study of tumor-infiltrating lymphocytes in primary liver carcinoma. A constant-region primer served to make TCR beta cDNA from roughly 500 ng total RNA. Libraries of TCR beta came from three nested multiplex PCR rounds with slightly modified ARM-PCR. The two initial PCR rounds, nine to eleven cycles each, used TRBV1-TRBV30 forward and C-beta reverse primers. TCRdb recomputed calls from the multiplex PCR reads with MiXCR, one row per CDR3 protein. This table holds more than 100,000 distinct CDR3 sequences, 60% to 70% found once. Without any cell sorting, about 19-32 mg of bulk tissue yielded co-extracted RNA and DNA. The sequencing sample was made of liver tumor tissue from sampling region 1. Subset meaning: tumor region T1, superior pole. Every receptor here comes from a woman in her sixties or seventies with primary liver carcinoma and hepatitis B virus infection.

As concerns this clonotype: Since the CDR3 does not end with the conserved phenylalanine or tryptophan, this likely comes from a read error. No DNA is shown, since the ends of the CDR3 on it are uncertain; the CDR3 is the one TCRdb lists. The chain carries TRBV6-5 and TRBJ2-6; the table names TRBD2, a call not compared with the DNA. Germline values: CDR1 MNHEY, CDR2 SVGAGI. The CDR3 adds up to 15 amino acids, both ends counted. CDR3 loop: CASSSGETGASVLTS.

About this clonotype itself: A read error is likely, as this CDR3 ends without the conserved phenylalanine or tryptophan. No DNA is shown, since the ends of the CDR3 on it are uncertain; the CDR3 is the one TCRdb lists. This chain uses TRBV11-2 with TRBJ2-2; the table's D call, TRBD1, was not checked against the DNA. The CDR3 totals 15 residues, both ends included. Germline V CDR1 and CDR2: SGHAT, FQNNGV. CDR3 protein: CASSSLRAVGGELFY.

This chain links TRBV11-2 with TRBJ1-1; 8 bases agree with TRBD1. V was pared by 11 bases and J by 6 bases, with 14 bases of the junction left unmatched. This CDR3 has 14 amino acids. Germline CDR1 is SGHAT and CDR2 is FQNNGV. The CDR3 coding sequence is TGTGCCGACAGCTTAACCAGGGGGCGGGCTGAAGCTTTCTTT. It is translated as CADSLTRGRAEAFF. The full variable domain, rest sourced from reference TRBV11-2 and TRBJ1-1, is EAGVAQSPRYKIIEKRQSVAFWCNPISGHATLYWYQQILGQGPKLLIQFQNNGVVDDSQLPKDRFSAERLKGVDSTLKIQPAKLEDSAVYLCADSLTRGRAEAFFGQGTRLTVV.

Ten or more counts support this clonotype. V and J are TRBV10-1 and TRBJ2-3; D possibly corresponds to TRBD1 (6 bases). Germline CDR1 reads WNHNN; CDR2 reads SYGVQD (reference sequence). The CDR3 is 14 residues long. The ends were cut back, 2 bases at V and 5 bases at J, with 11 bases in the middle. The CDR3 loop is CASSEAGAGDTQYF. The CDR3 nucleotides read TGCGCCAGCAGTGAGGCAGGGGCAGGAGATACGCAGTATTTT.

This clonotype was seen at least ten times. The chain uses TRBV6-6 and TRBJ2-7; tentatively, D is TRBD1 (5 bases). CDR1 and CDR2 (germline): MNHNY, SVGAGI (reference sequence). The CDR3 contains 14 residues. Trimming cost V 4 bases and J 3 bases, with 13 bases left between them. The CDR3 region is CASSSQGRYYEQYF. The DNA for the CDR3 is TGTGCCAGCAGTTCGCAGGGCCGCTACTACGAGCAGTACTTC.

A remark on this clonotype: A read error may be the cause here, since a much bigger clone is one base away. The chain has TRBV5-5 and TRBJ2-4; D gene unclear. Germline V lookup: CDR1 SGHKS, CDR2 YYEKEE (reference sequence). V was pared by 1 base and J by 1 base, with 6 bases between. This CDR3 has 14 amino acids. The CDR3 nucleotides read TGTGCCAGCAGCTTGAAGCAGGCCAAAAACATTCAGTACTTC. Residues: CASSLKQAKNIQYF.

The table lists this clonotype with many counts. Here the CDR3 reads CASSQDVTPPYEQYF. The CDR3 region has the DNA TGCGCCAGCAGCCAAGACGTGACTCCCCCCTACGAGCAGTACTTC. The chain employs TRBV4-1 and TRBJ2-7; D unclear. Germline V gives CDR1 MGHRA, CDR2 YSYEKL. The V and J ends lost 0 bases and 2 bases respectively, with 11 bases between them. The length of the CDR3 is 15 residues.

Comment on this clonotype: Germline is not matched at one junction end, which may reflect a read error. The rearrangement joins TRBV11-1 to TRBJ2-4, with a possible D match to TRBD2 (6 bases). The CDR3 is made up of 16 amino acids. Germline V gene sequence: CDR1 SGHAT, CDR2 FQDESV (reference sequence). CDR3 sequence (DNA): TGTGCCAGCAGCCCGGGCTTCCAACTAGCCGAAAACATTCAGTACTTC. Its protein product is CASSPGFQLAENIQYF. The complete variable domain, with remaining parts taken from reference TRBV11-1 and TRBJ2-4, reads EAEVAQSPRYKITEKSQAVAFWCDPISGHATLYWYRQILGQGPELLVQFQDESVVDDSQLPKDRFSAERLKGVDSTLKIQPAELGDSAMYLCASSPGFQLAENIQYFGAGTRLSVL.

Only a few counts were recorded for this clonotype. The chain couples TRBV18 to TRBJ1-2; weak D call: TRBD1 (5 bases). The CDR3 sequence is 14 residues long. Trimming pared 1 base from V and 2 bases from J, leaving 8 bases between. Germline values: CDR1 KGHSH, CDR2 LQKENI. The CDR3 sequence is CASSPRRENYGYTF. The CDR3 DNA sequence: TGTGCCAGCTCACCACGCAGGGAAAACTATGGCTACACCTTC.

With regard to this clonotype: The junction departs from the called germline gene at one end, perhaps through a read error. The CDR3 DNA reads as TGTGCCAGCAGTGAATATCGACACAGTTCCTACGAGCTGTACTTC. Translating it yields CASSEYRHSSYELYF. The J gene is TRBJ2-7, the V gene TRBV6-1; D uncertain. CDR1 and CDR2 from the germline V gene are MNHNS and SASEGT. The CDR3 spans 15 residues.